The 2 T cell receptor beta chains reported below all come from one sample, sequenced in a study of T cell responses to AZD1222 COVID-19 vaccine. Method: immunoSEQ multiplex PCR; TCRdb's copy keeps in-frame clones and lacks some. The table records 65,000 to 95,000 clones, approximately 80% of them present only once. The specimen comprised peripheral blood, sampled on day 0 of AZD1222 vaccination. These receptor sequences come from an adult in good health.

The chain uses TRBV6-1 and TRBJ1-3, with no clear D. The CDR3 consists of 14 residues. CDR1 MNHNS and CDR2 SASEGT come from the germline V gene. The germline V and J ends were trimmed by 0 bases and 2 bases, with 5 bases remaining between them. CDR3 in amino acids: CASSEADPGNTIYF. The CDR3, as DNA: TGTGCCAGCAGTGAAGCAGATCCTGGAAACACCATATATTTT.

The V and J genes are TRBV19 and TRBJ1-2; tentative D call: TRBD1 (6 bases). The CDR3 covers 16 residues. Per germline, CDR1 LNHDA and CDR2 SQIVND (reference sequence). V lost 6 bases, J lost 1 base, and 18 bases lay in between. For the CDR3, the DNA is TGTGCCAGTAGGCCGGGACAAGGCGTCAGTAACTATGGCTACACCTTC. Translated, it gives CASRPGQGVSNYGYTF.